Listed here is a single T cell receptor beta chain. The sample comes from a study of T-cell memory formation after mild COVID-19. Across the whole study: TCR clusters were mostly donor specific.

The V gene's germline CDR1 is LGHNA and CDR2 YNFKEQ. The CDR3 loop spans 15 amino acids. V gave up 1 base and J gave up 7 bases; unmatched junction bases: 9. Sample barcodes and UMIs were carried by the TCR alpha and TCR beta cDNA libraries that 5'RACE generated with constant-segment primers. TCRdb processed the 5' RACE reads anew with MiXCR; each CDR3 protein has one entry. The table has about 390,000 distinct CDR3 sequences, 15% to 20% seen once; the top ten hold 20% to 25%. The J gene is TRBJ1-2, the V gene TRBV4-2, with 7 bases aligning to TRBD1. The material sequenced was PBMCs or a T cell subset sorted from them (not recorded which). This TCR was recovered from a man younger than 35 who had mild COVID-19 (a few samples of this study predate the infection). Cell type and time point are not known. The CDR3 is CASSQGDQGDRGYTF. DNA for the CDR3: TGTGCCAGCAGCCAAGGGGATCAGGGGGATCGTGGCTACACCTTC.